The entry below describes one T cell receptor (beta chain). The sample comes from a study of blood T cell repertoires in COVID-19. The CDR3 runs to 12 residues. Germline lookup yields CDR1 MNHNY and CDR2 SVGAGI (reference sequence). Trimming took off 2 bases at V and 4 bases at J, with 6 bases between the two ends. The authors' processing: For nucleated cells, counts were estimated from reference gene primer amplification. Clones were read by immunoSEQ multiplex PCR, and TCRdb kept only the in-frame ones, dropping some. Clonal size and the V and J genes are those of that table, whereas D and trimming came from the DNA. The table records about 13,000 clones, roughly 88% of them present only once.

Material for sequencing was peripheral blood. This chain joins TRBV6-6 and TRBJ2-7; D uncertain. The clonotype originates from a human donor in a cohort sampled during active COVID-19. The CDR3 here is CASSYTTYEQYF. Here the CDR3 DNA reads TGTGCCAGCAGTTACACGACTTACGAGCAGTACTTC.